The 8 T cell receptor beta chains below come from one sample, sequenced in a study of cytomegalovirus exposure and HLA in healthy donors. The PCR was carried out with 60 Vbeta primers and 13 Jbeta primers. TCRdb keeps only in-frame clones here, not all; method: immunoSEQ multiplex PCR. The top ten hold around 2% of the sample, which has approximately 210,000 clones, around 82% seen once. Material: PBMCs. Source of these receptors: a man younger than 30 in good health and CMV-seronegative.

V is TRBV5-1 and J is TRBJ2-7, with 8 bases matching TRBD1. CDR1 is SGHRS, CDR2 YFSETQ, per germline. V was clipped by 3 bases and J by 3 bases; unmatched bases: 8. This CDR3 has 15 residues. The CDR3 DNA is TGCGCCAGCAGCTCGCCGGGACAGGAAAGCTACGAGCAGTACTTC. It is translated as CASSSPGQESYEQYF.

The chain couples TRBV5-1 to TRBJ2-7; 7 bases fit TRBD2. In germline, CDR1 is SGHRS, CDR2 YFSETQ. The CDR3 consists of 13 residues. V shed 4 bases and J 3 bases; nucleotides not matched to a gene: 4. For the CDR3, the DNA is TGCGCCAGCAGCGTCGGGACTAACTACGAGCAGTACTTC. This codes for CASSVGTNYEQYF.

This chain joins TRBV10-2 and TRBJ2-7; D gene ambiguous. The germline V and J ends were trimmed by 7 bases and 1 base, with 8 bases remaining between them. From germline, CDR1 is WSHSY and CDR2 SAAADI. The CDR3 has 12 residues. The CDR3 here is CASKQASYEQYF. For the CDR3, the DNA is TGCGCCAGCAAGCAGGCGTCCTACGAGCAGTACTTC.

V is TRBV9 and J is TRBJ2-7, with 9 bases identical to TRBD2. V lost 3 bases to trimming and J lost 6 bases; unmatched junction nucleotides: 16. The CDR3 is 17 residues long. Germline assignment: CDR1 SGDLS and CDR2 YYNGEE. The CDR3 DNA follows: TGTGCCAGCAGCGCAGTAGGGGCGGGAGGGCCTAGGGGCGAGCAGTACTTC. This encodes CASSAVGAGGPRGEQYF.

The CDR3 sequence: CASSFQGIIRAFF. CDR3 nucleotide sequence: TGTGCCAGCAGTTTCCAGGGAATCATTCGTGCTTTCTTT. This chain uses TRBV28 with TRBJ1-1, with D possibly TRBD1 on 5 matching bases. The CDR3 covers 13 residues. V was pared by 3 bases and J by 11 bases, with 16 bases between. Germline CDR1 and CDR2: MDHEN and SYDVKM.

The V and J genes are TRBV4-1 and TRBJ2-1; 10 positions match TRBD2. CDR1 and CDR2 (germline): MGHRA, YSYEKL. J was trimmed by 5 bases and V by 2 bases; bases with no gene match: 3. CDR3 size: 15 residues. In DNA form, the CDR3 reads TGCGCCAGCAGCCAAAGAGCGGGAGGGGACAATGAGCAGTTCTTC. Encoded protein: CASSQRAGGDNEQFF.

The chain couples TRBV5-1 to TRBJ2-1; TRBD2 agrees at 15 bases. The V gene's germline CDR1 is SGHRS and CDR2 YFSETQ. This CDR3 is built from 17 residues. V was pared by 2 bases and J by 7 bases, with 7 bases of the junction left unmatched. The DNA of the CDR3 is TGCGCCAGCAGCTTCATCCTCGGGACTAGCGGGAGGAATGAGCAGTTCTTC. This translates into CASSFILGTSGRNEQFF.

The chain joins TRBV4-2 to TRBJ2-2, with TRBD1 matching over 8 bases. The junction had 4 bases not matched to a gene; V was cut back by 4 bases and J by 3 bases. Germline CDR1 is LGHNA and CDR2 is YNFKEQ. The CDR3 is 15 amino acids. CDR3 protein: CASSPGTGHTGELFF. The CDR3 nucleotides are TGTGCCAGCAGCCCCGGGACAGGCCACACCGGGGAGCTGTTTTTT.